These T cell receptor beta chains were read from a single sample in a study of blood T cell repertoires in COVID-19. Profiling relied on immunoSEQ multiplex PCR, and the TCRdb table lists in-frame clones only, not all of them. Seen here are 300,000 or so clones, more than 90% observed once, and the top ten hold about 2.4%. Sequenced input: PBMCs or T cells enriched from blood (not recorded which). Receptors originate from a man between 60 and 75 years old who had recovered from COVID-19. Both conserved end residues are trimmed from each CDR3. The D gene is left open where the match is weak.

d_call: TRBD1; v_call: TRBV24-1; cdr3_aa: ATSEATGGADTQY
d_call: NA; v_call: TRBV6-5; cdr3_aa: ASRLGEMGRGAF
d_call: NA; v_call: TRBV4-2; cdr3_aa: ASSHDRLNTEAF
d_call: TRBD2; v_call: TRBV19; cdr3_aa: ASSMLAGGYNEQF
d_call: NA; v_call: TRBV9; cdr3_aa: ASSVVTGVAGEQY
d_call: TRBD2; v_call: TRBV5-1; cdr3_aa: ASTGGTSQF
d_call: TRBD2; v_call: TRBV4-1; cdr3_aa: ASSLLLAGGSYNEQF
d_call: NA; v_call: TRBV5-4; cdr3_aa: ASSLDKGSSFSAD
d_call: NA; v_call: TRBV3-1/TRBV3-2; cdr3_aa: ASGHHGNQPQH
d_call: TRBD2; v_call: TRBV7-9; cdr3_aa: ASSPGLAGSWATQY
d_call: TRBD2; v_call: TRBV4-2; cdr3_aa: ASSQDLGPREHNEQF
d_call: NA; v_call: TRBV18; cdr3_aa: ASSPTGNYGYT
d_call: NA; v_call: TRBV19; cdr3_aa: ASSFPAGLEEKLF
d_call: NA; v_call: TRBV6-5; cdr3_aa: ASSVAGDTQY
d_call: NA; v_call: TRBV15; cdr3_aa: ATSRDRGSADTQY
d_call: NA; v_call: TRBV29-1; cdr3_aa: SVGSGAAGPNYGYT
d_call: TRBD1; v_call: TRBV7-9; cdr3_aa: ASSNTRRDRGHAF
d_call: TRBD1; v_call: TRBV4-1; cdr3_aa: ASSQGQGAPTGELF
d_call: NA; v_call: TRBV3-1/TRBV3-2; cdr3_aa: ASSQDTSGYT
d_call: TRBD2; v_call: TRBV7-2; cdr3_aa: ASSWTSGGHETQY
d_call: NA; v_call: TRBV18; cdr3_aa: ASSLPGGTNTEAF
d_call: TRBD2; v_call: TRBV7-2; cdr3_aa: ASSLAAGGLNEQF
d_call: NA; v_call: TRBV7-2; cdr3_aa: ASSKDGNQPQH
d_call: NA; v_call: TRBV30; cdr3_aa: AWTDGDGQPQH
d_call: NA; v_call: TRBV5-5; cdr3_aa: ASSTQPGSGGNYGYT
d_call: TRBD2; v_call: TRBV7-2; cdr3_aa: ASRYGLASHNEQF
d_call: NA; v_call: TRBV2; cdr3_aa: ASRDGGARYGYT
d_call: NA; v_call: TRBV2; cdr3_aa: ASSPDSNLVNEQF
d_call: TRBD2; v_call: TRBV9; cdr3_aa: ASSPFTGTSGTYEQY
d_call: NA; v_call: TRBV9; cdr3_aa: ASSPRGGPYQPQH
d_call: NA; v_call: TRBV7-8; cdr3_aa: ASSSRRGNTEAF
d_call: TRBD2; v_call: TRBV4-1; cdr3_aa: ASSQASGSFYEQY
d_call: NA; v_call: TRBV7-9; cdr3_aa: ASSSNGQGSGNTIY
d_call: TRBD2; v_call: TRBV3-1/TRBV3-2; cdr3_aa: ASSPRGRSGSGYEQF
d_call: NA; v_call: TRBV20-1; cdr3_aa: SASRPTREQY
d_call: TRBD1; v_call: TRBV5-6; cdr3_aa: ASSWDRGRTGELF
d_call: TRBD1; v_call: TRBV18; cdr3_aa: ASSPRTGGEQPQH
d_call: TRBD2; v_call: TRBV7-9; cdr3_aa: ASSLGRGEYNEQF
d_call: TRBD2; v_call: TRBV3-1/TRBV3-2; cdr3_aa: ASSPGLGLGQY
d_call: NA; v_call: TRBV7-9; cdr3_aa: ASSSRSSSALH
d_call: NA; v_call: TRBV18; cdr3_aa: ASSELVYGYT
d_call: TRBD1; v_call: TRBV29-1; cdr3_aa: SAQKTGALPYEQY
d_call: NA; v_call: TRBV20-1; cdr3_aa: SAISGEQY
d_call: NA; v_call: TRBV3-1/TRBV3-2; cdr3_aa: ASSQVRGDEQF
d_call: TRBD1; v_call: TRBV5-5; cdr3_aa: ASSLATGGYHTEAF
d_call: NA; v_call: TRBV29-1; cdr3_aa: SVGYAATYEQY
d_call: NA; v_call: TRBV18; cdr3_aa: ASSPAENTEAF